A single sample is the source of the 30 T cell receptor beta chains below, sequenced in a study of technical replicates of blood from several donors. The protocol was immunoSEQ multiplex PCR, while the TCRdb copy is restricted to in-frame clones and leaves out a portion. The sample has fewer than 70,000 clones, about 86% seen once. Specimen: PBMCs. Receptors originate from a human donor in good health. Some clones in this sample may be carry-over from other donors' samples.

The chain combines TRBV29-1 with TRBJ2-1; no firm D call. The CDR3 is 12 residues long. Trimming pared 6 bases from V and 0 bases from J, leaving 6 bases between. Germline CDR1 is SQVTM and CDR2 is ANQGSEA. The CDR3 protein is CSVYSSYNEQFF. The CDR3 DNA is TGCAGCGTCTACAGCTCCTACAATGAGCAGTTCTTC.

This clone is a singleton in its sample. This chain uses TRBV4-3 with TRBJ2-7; possibly TRBD1 for D (5 bases). CDR1 is LGHNA and CDR2 is YSLEER in the germline V gene. Trimming took 0 bases from V and 6 from J, leaving 21 bases between them. The CDR3 sequence is 17 residues long. The CDR3 DNA follows: TGCGCCAGCAGCCAAGATTATAAGGACCCAGGGCTTACCGAGCAGTACTTC. It translates to CASSQDYKDPGLTEQYF.

The chain combines TRBV6-1 with TRBJ1-1; 7 bases agree with TRBD1. This CDR3 contains 12 residues. Germline V gives CDR1 MNHNS, CDR2 SASEGT. Trimming cost V 8 bases and J 3 bases; bases outside gene matches: 3. CDR3 sequence: CASDRVDTEAFF. CDR3 DNA: TGTGCCAGCGACAGGGTGGACACTGAAGCTTTCTTT.

The rearrangement joins TRBV5-1 to TRBJ2-3, with TRBD2 matching 10 bases. CDR1 is SGHRS, CDR2 YFSETQ, per germline. The CDR3 is made up of 16 amino acids. The J segment lost 4 bases and the V segment lost 0 bases, leaving 5 bases of the junction unmatched. CDR3 sequence: CASSLASSGSADTQYF. CDR3 coding DNA: TGCGCCAGCAGCTTGGCGTCTAGCGGGAGCGCAGATACGCAGTATTTT.

The chain links TRBV2 to TRBJ1-5, with TRBD1 matching over 12 bases. The CDR3 consists of 19 residues. J lost 3 bases, V lost 6 bases, and 15 bases had no gene match. Germline V gene sequence: CDR1 SNHLY, CDR2 FYNNEI. DNA of the CDR3: TGTGCCAGCAGAGCGGATCGGGACAGGGGGCTAGTTGACAATCAGCCCCAGCATTTT. Amino acids: CASRADRDRGLVDNQPQHF.

This clone has a handful of counts. The chain recombines TRBV15 with TRBJ1-4; tentatively, D is TRBD1 (5 bases). The germline gives CDR1 LNHNV, CDR2 YYDKDF (reference sequence). V gave up 1 base and J gave up 0 bases, with 12 bases separating them. The CDR3 totals 17 residues. The CDR3 DNA reads as TGTGCCACCAGCAGAGGGTGGGGGAGGTCAACTAATGAAAAACTGTTTTTT. It encodes CATSRGWGRSTNEKLFF.

The CDR3 coding sequence is TGTGCCAGCAGTGAAAGGGCGGGAGGGCCGAGCGAGCAGTACTTC. Translating gives CASSERAGGPSEQYF. The rearrangement links TRBV6-1 to TRBJ2-7, with 9 bases fitting TRBD2. This CDR3 has 15 residues. CDR1 and CDR2 from the germline V gene are MNHNS and SASEGT. The V and J ends lost 2 bases and 6 bases, in that order; junction bases with no gene match: 8.

This sequence joins TRBV7-2 and TRBJ1-2, with a possible D match to TRBD1 (5 bases). Germline lookup yields CDR1 SGHTA and CDR2 FQGNSA. Trimming shortened V by 5 bases and J by 1 base, and 8 bases separated the two germline ends. The CDR3 consists of 13 residues. The CDR3: CASSPGVNYGYTF. The CDR3 nucleotides read TGTGCCAGCAGCCCGGGGGTTAACTATGGCTACACCTTC.

The chain recombines TRBV18 with TRBJ2-3, with 7 nucleotides matching TRBD1. The germline gives CDR1 KGHSH, CDR2 LQKENI. The ends lost 5 bases at V and 6 bases at J; junction bases unmatched: 5. The CDR3 is 13 amino acids. The CDR3 DNA reads TGTGCCAGCTCAGCCACAGGGGACGATACGCAGTATTTT. Amino acid sequence: CASSATGDDTQYF.

The V call is TRBV11-1, the J call TRBJ1-6; 9 bases match TRBD1. This CDR3 contains 15 residues. The V gene's germline CDR1 is SGHAT and CDR2 FQDESV (reference sequence). V gave up 2 bases and J gave up 14 bases; unmatched junction bases: 10. The CDR3 sequence is CASSLMGQGVGTLHF. The DNA of the CDR3 is TGTGCCAGCAGCTTAATGGGACAGGGAGTTGGAACCCTCCACTTT.

This chain uses TRBV7-2 with TRBJ2-5, with a weak D call TRBD2 (5 bases). Trimming left V 4 bases short and J 1 base short, with 13 bases between. The CDR3 runs 15 residues. CDR1 SGHTA and CDR2 FQGNSA come from the germline V gene. Here the CDR3 reads CASSSKRLIQETQYF. CDR3 nucleotide sequence: TGTGCCAGCAGCTCCAAACGACTAATCCAAGAGACCCAGTACTTC.

This clone was detected once. V and J are TRBV9 and TRBJ2-7, with 7 bases fitting TRBD1. Germline V CDR1 and CDR2: SGDLS, YYNGEE. The CDR3 has 15 residues. V lost 3 bases and J lost 2; bases outside the gene matches: 8. The CDR3 spells CASSGGTDRPYEQYF. CDR3 nucleotides: TGTGCCAGCAGCGGAGGGACAGATCGGCCCTACGAGCAGTACTTC.

The rearrangement uses TRBV11-3 and TRBJ2-5, with TRBD2 matching 7 bases. V was pared by 0 bases and J by 7 bases, with 2 bases of the junction left unmatched. The CDR3 is 13 residues long. Germline CDR1 SGHNT, CDR2 YENEEA. In DNA form, the CDR3 reads TGTGCCAGCAGCTTAGACAGGGAGGGGACCCAGTACTTC. This translates into CASSLDREGTQYF.

The rearrangement joins TRBV5-5 to TRBJ1-2; D is unclear. V was cut by 1 base and J by 4 bases, with 14 bases left in between. The CDR3 totals 15 residues. Germline loops: CDR1 SGHKS, CDR2 YYEKEE (reference sequence). The CDR3 bases are TGTGCCAGCAGCTTGCAGCCGGGCGGAGGCTATGGCTACACCTTC. Its translation is CASSLQPGGGYGYTF.

This clone occurred once. This sequence joins TRBV29-1 and TRBJ2-3, with 9 bases identical to TRBD2. The germline gives CDR1 SQVTM, CDR2 ANQGSEA. After removal of 1 base from V and 11 bases from J, the junction contained 1 base not matched to a gene. CDR3 length: 11 amino acids. The CDR3 region has the DNA TGCAGCGTTGAAGGAGCGGGGGGGCAGTATTTT. Amino acid sequence: CSVEGAGGQYF.

V gene TRBV7-9 combines with J gene TRBJ1-4; 8 bases fit TRBD1. V shed 5 bases, J shed 8 bases, and the junction held 7 bases outside the gene matches. The germline gives CDR1 SEHNR, CDR2 FQNEAQ (reference sequence). This CDR3 comprises 14 residues. The CDR3 nucleotides read TGTGCCAGCAGCCCGAGGACAGGGTGGGAAAAACTGTTTTTT. Translated, it gives CASSPRTGWEKLFF. The full variable domain, completed using reference TRBV7-9 and TRBJ1-4, is DTGVSQNPRHKITKRGQNVTFRCDPISEHNRLYWYRQTLGQGPEFLTYFQNEAQLEKSRLLSDRFSAERPKGSFSTLEIQRTEQGDSAMYLCASSPRTGWEKLFFGSGTQLSVL.

The chain couples TRBV5-4 to TRBJ2-7, with TRBD1 matching 7 bases. In germline, CDR1 is SGHNT, CDR2 YYREEE (reference sequence). The CDR3 runs to 15 residues. V gave up 0 bases and J gave up 5 bases; unmatched junction bases: 8. CDR3 protein: CASSLVTGTGHEQYF. The CDR3 DNA sequence: TGTGCCAGCAGCTTGGTGACAGGGACCGGTCACGAGCAGTACTTC.

This clone turned up a few times. V gene TRBV4-3 combines with J gene TRBJ1-2; TRBD1 might be the D (5 bases). The length of the CDR3 is 15 residues. Trimming removed 0 bases from V and 4 bases from J, with 12 bases in between. Germline V gene data show CDR1 as LGHNA and CDR2 as YSLEER. This CDR3 is CASSQDEEDTYGYTF. In nucleotides, the CDR3 is TGCGCCAGCAGCCAAGATGAAGAGGACACCTATGGCTACACCTTC.

This chain links TRBV9 with TRBJ1-2; TRBD1 is a possible D gene (5 bases). Germline assignment: CDR1 SGDLS and CDR2 YYNGEE. The CDR3 totals 14 residues. V lost 7 bases and J 2 bases, leaving 15 bases between the germline ends. CDR3 sequence reads: CASSAWPGNYGYTF. CDR3 DNA sequence: TGTGCCAGCTCTGCGTGGCCAGGGAACTATGGCTACACCTTC. Full variable domain (rest looked up from reference TRBV9 and TRBJ1-2): DSGVTQTPKHLITATGQRVTLRCSPRSGDLSVYWYQQSLDQGLQFLIQYYNGEERAKGNILERFSAQQFPDLHSELNLSSLELGDSALYFCASSAWPGNYGYTFGSGTRLTVV.

In DNA form, the CDR3 reads TGTGCCAGCAGGTACAGGGAGGGCACTGAAGCTTTCTTT. Amino acids: CASRYREGTEAFF. The chain recombines TRBV7-3 with TRBJ1-1; tentatively, D is TRBD1 (6 bases). The length of the CDR3 is 13 residues. From germline, CDR1 is SGHTA and CDR2 FQGTGA. Trimming removed 6 bases at V and 4 bases at J, with 12 bases between.

This sequence joins TRBV5-1 and TRBJ1-4; no clear D gene. The CDR3 runs to 14 residues. Trimming took off 2 bases at V and 8 bases at J, with 13 bases between the two ends. In germline, CDR1 is SGHRS, CDR2 YFSETQ. This chain's CDR3 is CASSFTSGREKLFF. Here the CDR3 DNA reads TGCGCCAGCAGCTTCACGTCTGGTAGAGAAAAACTGTTTTTT.

This rearrangement joins TRBV6-6 to TRBJ2-7, with D tentatively TRBD1 (5 bases). Germline CDR1 MNHNY, CDR2 SVGAGI (reference sequence). The V and J ends lost 6 bases and 2 bases respectively, with 11 bases between them. CDR3 length: 13 amino acids. The CDR3 is CASRDTTTYEQYF. CDR3 nucleotide sequence: TGTGCCAGCAGGGACACAACTACCTACGAGCAGTACTTC.

The rearrangement links TRBV5-1 to TRBJ2-3, with D perhaps TRBD2 (7 bases). The length of the CDR3 is 17 residues. From germline, CDR1 is SGHRS and CDR2 YFSETQ. The germline V and J ends were trimmed by 4 bases and 2 bases, with 20 bases remaining between them. In nucleotides, the CDR3 is TGCGCCAGCAGCGCAGGTCTCGGGGGGCGAATCACAGATACGCAGTATTTT. This sequence encodes CASSAGLGGRITDTQYF.

V gene TRBV27 combines with J gene TRBJ1-2, with D tentatively TRBD1 (5 bases). The CDR3 runs 15 residues. The V end was cut by 0 bases, the J end by 8 bases, with 16 bases between. Germline lookup yields CDR1 MNHEY and CDR2 SMNVEV (reference sequence). Here the CDR3 DNA reads TGTGCCAGCAGTTTATCGTGGGTCTCCTCAGGGGGCTACACCTTC. Encoded protein: CASSLSWVSSGGYTF.

This clone turned up a few times. The chain combines TRBV2 with TRBJ2-1; 10 bases line up with TRBD2. There are 15 residues in the CDR3. After removal of 6 bases from V and 7 bases from J, the junction contained 9 bases not matched to a gene. The germline CDR1 and CDR2 sequences are SNHLY and FYNNEI. This CDR3 reads CASSAGTSERNEQFF. DNA of the CDR3: TGTGCCAGCAGCGCCGGGACTAGCGAAAGAAATGAGCAGTTCTTC.

CDR3: CASIGGGFQETQYF. The CDR3 DNA is TGTGCCAGCATAGGGGGAGGGTTCCAAGAGACCCAGTACTTC. This sequence joins TRBV2 and TRBJ2-5; weak D call: TRBD2 (7 bases). The V gene lost 7 bases and the J gene lost 1 base, with 13 bases spanning the gap. Germline CDR1 SNHLY, CDR2 FYNNEI. The CDR3 is 14 amino acids.

V and J are TRBV5-6 and TRBJ1-6, with 7 bases identical to TRBD1. Germline lookup yields CDR1 SGHDT and CDR2 YYEEEE. V gave up 2 bases and J gave up 7 bases; unmatched junction bases: 6. This CDR3 comprises 15 residues. The CDR3 is CASSFGQGGNSPLHF. The CDR3 DNA is TGTGCCAGCAGCTTCGGGCAGGGGGGAAATTCACCCCTCCACTTT.

The chain employs TRBV6-5 and TRBJ1-2; TRBD1 aligns across 8 bases. Trimming removed 6 bases from V and 5 bases from J; junction bases left unmatched: 8. The CDR3 length is 14 residues. Germline V CDR1 and CDR2: MNHEY, SVGAGI. CDR3 nucleotide sequence: TGTGCCAGCAGACCCGCGGACAGGGCGTATGGCTACACCTTC. Translation gives CASRPADRAYGYTF.

This sequence joins TRBV7-6 and TRBJ2-7; TRBD2 matches at 8 bases. The CDR3 runs to 15 residues. Trimming removed 5 bases from V and 3 bases from J; junction bases left unmatched: 9. The germline CDR1 and CDR2 sequences are SGHVS and FNYEAQ. The CDR3 nucleotides read TGTGCCAGCAGCCCCAGGAGTAGCGGGGTCTACGAGCAGTACTTC. It encodes CASSPRSSGVYEQYF. Looking up the rest from reference TRBV7-6 and TRBJ2-7 gives the full variable domain: GAGVSQSPRYKVTKRGQDVALRCDPISGHVSLYWYRQALGQGPEFLTYFNYEAQQDKSGLPNDRFSAERPEGSISTLTIQRTEQRDSAMYRCASSPRSSGVYEQYFGPGTRLTVT.

The gene calls are TRBV9 and TRBJ2-5, with D possibly being TRBD2 (6 bases). CDR1 is SGDLS, CDR2 YYNGEE, per germline. The CDR3 has 14 amino acids. V shed 6 bases and J shed 0 bases, with 12 bases lying between them. CDR3 region: CASNRGWYQETQYF. CDR3 nucleotides: TGTGCCAGCAACCGGGGGTGGTACCAAGAGACCCAGTACTTC. Full variable domain (remainder filled in from reference TRBV9 and TRBJ2-5): DSGVTQTPKHLITATGQRVTLRCSPRSGDLSVYWYQQSLDQGLQFLIQYYNGEERAKGNILERFSAQQFPDLHSELNLSSLELGDSALYFCASNRGWYQETQYFGPGTRLLVL.